The following is a TCR beta chain sequence with its context. Sequenced material consisted of expressed TCRB transcripts (all of the isolated RNA was reverse transcribed). Measured with immunoSEQ multiplex PCR; TCRdb has only the in-frame clones, and not every one. The sample lists around 250,000 clones; approximately 70% were seen once. CDR1 is LNHNV, CDR2 YYDKDF, per germline (reference sequence). Trimming removed 0 bases from V and 6 bases from J, with 17 bases in between. The CDR3 covers 16 residues. The data belong to a study of beta chain features in type 1 diabetes. Study as a whole: Age and gender were similar between patients and healthy donors, as were cell yields.

Input material: naive CD4+ T cells from blood. This clonotype was obtained from a man aged 25 to 40 in good health. The chain combines TRBV15 with TRBJ1-1; a weak D match, TRBD1 (6 bases). The CDR3 sequence is CATSRDRGTGIAEAFF. CDR3 sequence (DNA): TGTGCCACCAGCAGAGATCGGGGAACAGGGATCGCTGAAGCTTTCTTT.